This T cell receptor beta chain is from a study of tumor and adjacent non-tumor tissue in lung cancer. Study-wide background: Aged about 30 to 85 years, patients included roughly 10 men and roughly five women with stage I to III disease.

In germline, CDR1 is SGHTA, CDR2 FQGTGA. The CDR3 runs 13 residues. With 5 bases removed from V and 4 bases from J, the gap between germline ends came to 8 bases. In regard to this clonotype: Its antigen is not known.

Broader study findings: In normal lung, the top 100 clones were significantly more dominant than in tumor. Tumor tissue had significantly higher TCR diversity than normal lung.

The library came from three nested PCR rounds adapted from ARM-PCR protocols. TCRdb redid the calling of the multiplex PCR reads with MiXCR, one entry per CDR3 protein. The sample has about 80,000 distinct CDR3 sequences; over 60% are singletons. No cell sorting was done before RNA was extracted from the tissue. The TCR was taken from a middle-aged woman with non-small cell lung cancer. The sample taken for sequencing was lung tumor tissue. The rearrangement links TRBV7-3 to TRBJ2-2; no clear D. Here the CDR3 reads CASSPPTTGELFF. The CDR3 coding sequence is TGTGCCAGCAGCCCGCCCACCACCGGGGAGCTGTTTTTT.